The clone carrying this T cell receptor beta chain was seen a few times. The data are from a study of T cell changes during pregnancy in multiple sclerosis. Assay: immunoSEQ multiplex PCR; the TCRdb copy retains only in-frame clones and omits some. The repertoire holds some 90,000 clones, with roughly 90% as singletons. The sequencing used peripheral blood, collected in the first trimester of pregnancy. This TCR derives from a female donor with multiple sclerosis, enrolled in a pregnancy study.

CDR3 nucleotides: TGTGCCAGCAGCCGTAACAAGAACACTGAAGCTTTCTTT. Its protein is CASSRNKNTEAFF. V usage is TRBV7-2 and J usage is TRBJ1-1; D not resolved. Germline values: CDR1 SGHTA, CDR2 FQGNSA. Between the trimmed V and J ends, which lost 5 bases and 1 base, there was a span of 8 bases. CDR3 length equals 13 residues. The complete variable domain, with remaining parts taken from reference TRBV7-2 and TRBJ1-1, reads GAGVSQSPSNKVTEKGKDVELRCDPISGHTALYWYRQSLGQGLEFLIYFQGNSAPDKSGLPSDRFSAERTGGSVSTLTIQRTQQEDSAVYLCASSRNKNTEAFFGQGTRLTVV.